This entry lists 25 T cell receptor beta chains sequenced from one sample in a study of blood T cells in healthy people across ages (dated by TCRdb to the mid-2010s). The library relied on 5' RACE. Sequencer: Illumina HiSeq 2500. The second PCR ran for about 6 to 12 cycles and used a J-beta primer mix along with a sample-barcoded 5' primer. TCRdb itself trimmed the public reads at Q25 with fastp, ran MiXCR and retained productive beta chains. Each entry merges the rows of one CDR3 protein and shows their most common DNA and genes. In all, the sample holds approximately 730,000 distinct CDR3 sequences, and about 42% of those were seen once. The top ten clonotypes cover 20% to 25% of the sample. The sequencing sample was made of blood. The receptor set was obtained from a woman aged 55-69 years in good health.

This clonotype was counted only a few times. V is TRBV9 and J is TRBJ2-7; 9 bases agree with TRBD2. V gave up 0 bases and J gave up 4 bases; unmatched junction bases: 20. Germline V gene sequence: CDR1 SGDLS, CDR2 YYNGEE. This CDR3 has 20 residues. The CDR3 coding sequence is TGTGCCAGCAGCGTAGATCTGGGACTAGCTGGTTTGTGCGGTGAGTACGAGCAGTACTTC. It is translated as CASSVDLGLAGLCGEYEQYF.

The V gene is TRBV7-2, the J gene TRBJ2-1; TRBD2 matches 8 bases. Germline V gives CDR1 SGHTA, CDR2 FQGNSA. The CDR3 is made up of 15 amino acids. The J segment lost 5 bases and the V segment lost 6 bases, leaving 9 bases of the junction unmatched. The CDR3 DNA sequence: TGTGCCAGCAGTCAGCAACGAGCGGGGGACAATGAGCAGTTCTTC. Its translation is CASSQQRAGDNEQFF. The whole variable domain, remainder taken from reference TRBV7-2 and TRBJ2-1, is GAGVSQSPSNKVTEKGKDVELRCDPISGHTALYWYRQSLGQGLEFLIYFQGNSAPDKSGLPSDRFSAERTGGSVSTLTIQRTQQEDSAVYLCASSQQRAGDNEQFFGPGTRLTVL.

This clonotype was observed a handful of times. This chain links TRBV6-5 with TRBJ2-7, with a possible D match to TRBD1 (6 bases). Germline V gene sequence: CDR1 MNHEY, CDR2 SVGAGI. Trimming cost V 0 bases and J 4 bases, with 10 bases left between them. The CDR3 is 14 residues long. DNA for the CDR3: TGTGCCAGCAGTTACTCGAAGGACAGATACGAGCAGTACTTC. Translating gives CASSYSKDRYEQYF.

The chain is built from TRBV6-1 and TRBJ1-2; D call uncertain. Germline V gene lookup returns CDR1 MNHNS and CDR2 SASEGT. The length of the CDR3 is 12 residues. The V gene lost 8 bases and the J gene lost 0 bases, with 7 bases spanning the gap. CDR3 amino acids: CASVTSNYGYTF. The CDR3 DNA reads TGTGCCAGCGTCACCTCTAACTATGGCTACACCTTC.

J is TRBJ2-7 and V is TRBV27; no clear D gene. This CDR3 is 15 amino acids long. CDR1 MNHEY and CDR2 SMNVEV come from the germline V gene (reference sequence). V lost 4 bases to trimming and J lost 3 bases, with 16 bases between them. The CDR3 spells CASSSLGPLLYEQYF. In DNA form, the CDR3 reads TGTGCCAGCAGTTCCCTCGGGCCCCTACTCTACGAGCAGTACTTC.

This clonotype was picked up many times. The chain couples TRBV7-2 to TRBJ2-7; D is ambiguous. The length of the CDR3 is 12 residues. Trimming removed 6 bases from V and 7 bases from J, with 13 bases in between. Germline values: CDR1 SGHTA, CDR2 FQGNSA. The CDR3 spells CASSAQTWEQYF. CDR3 DNA: TGTGCCAGCAGTGCTCAGACTTGGGAGCAGTACTTC.

This chain joins TRBV6-2 or TRBV6-3 and TRBJ2-1, with 8 bases lining up with TRBD2. Germline V CDR1 and CDR2: MNHEY, SVGEGT. The CDR3 loop spans 15 amino acids. V dropped 7 bases and J dropped 9; count of bases not matched to a gene: 14. CDR3 region: CASTLRSGSWGEQFF. DNA for the CDR3: TGTGCCAGCACCCTCAGGAGCGGGAGTTGGGGTGAGCAGTTCTTC.

The rearrangement uses TRBV9 and TRBJ2-1, with D perhaps matching TRBD1 or TRBD2 (6 bases each). The CDR3 is made up of 18 amino acids. Germline values: CDR1 SGDLS, CDR2 YYNGEE. With 0 bases removed from V and 10 bases from J, the gap between germline ends came to 26 bases. CDR3 amino acids: CASSVAGGIGGRRPEQFF. The CDR3 DNA sequence: TGTGCCAGCAGCGTAGCTGGGGGCATCGGGGGCCGGAGACCCGAGCAGTTCTTC.

The J gene is TRBJ2-7, the V gene TRBV7-2, with a tentative D call TRBD1 (5 bases). Trimming stripped 1 base from V and 6 bases from J, with 10 bases between. This CDR3 region has 13 residues. The germline gives CDR1 SGHTA, CDR2 FQGNSA. The CDR3 coding sequence is TGTGCCAGCAGCTTAGAGGGGCACTGCGAGCAGTACTTC. Encoded protein: CASSLEGHCEQYF.

The chain links TRBV11-1 to TRBJ2-5; D may correspond to TRBD1 or TRBD2 (5 bases each). Trimming shortened V by 0 bases and J by 5 bases, and 13 bases separated the two germline ends. Germline V gene lookup returns CDR1 SGHAT and CDR2 FQDESV (reference sequence). The CDR3 covers 15 residues. CDR3 DNA sequence: TGTGCCAGCAGCTTAGCCGGGACCGAGGGGGAGACCCAGTACTTC. Its protein product is CASSLAGTEGETQYF.

The chain couples TRBV30 to TRBJ2-5; TRBD2 aligns across 9 bases. This CDR3 has 13 amino acids. The V gene's germline CDR1 is GTSNPN and CDR2 SVGIG (reference sequence). The ends lost 5 bases at V and 2 bases at J; junction bases unmatched: 3. CDR3 bases: TGTGCCTGGGCTAGCGGGGTGCAAGAGACCCAGTACTTC. Translated: CAWASGVQETQYF.

This clonotype has just a few counts. The rearrangement uses TRBV28 and TRBJ1-1; TRBD1 aligns across 10 bases. With 7 bases clipped from V and 3 bases from J, the junction kept 5 bases outside the gene matches. The CDR3 consists of 14 residues. Per the germline V gene, CDR1 is MDHEN and CDR2 is SYDVKM. This CDR3 is CASNPTGGYTEAFF. In DNA form, the CDR3 reads TGTGCCAGCAACCCGACAGGGGGCTACACTGAAGCTTTCTTT.

The CDR3 protein is CASSFGRDRGYTF. The CDR3 DNA reads as TGTGCCAGCAGTTTCGGGAGGGATCGTGGCTACACCTTC. This rearrangement joins TRBV12-3 or TRBV12-4 to TRBJ1-2; no reliable D call. V lost 3 bases to trimming and J lost 7 bases, with 12 bases between them. This CDR3 is built from 13 residues.

The chain combines TRBV5-1 with TRBJ2-1, with TRBD1 matching over 10 bases. This CDR3 comprises 16 residues. Germline values: CDR1 SGHRS, CDR2 YFSETQ. With 3 bases clipped from V and 2 bases from J, the junction kept 5 bases outside the gene matches. The CDR3 coding sequence is TGCGCCAGCAGCTCGTCGGGACAGGGGCCCTACAATGAGCAGTTCTTC. It specifies CASSSSGQGPYNEQFF.

This chain uses TRBV11-3 with TRBJ2-1, with 8 bases that match TRBD1. The V segment lost 4 bases and the J segment 6 bases; nucleotides outside the gene matches: 8. This CDR3 region has 15 residues. CDR1 is SGHNT, CDR2 YENEEA, per germline. For the CDR3, the DNA is TGTGCCAGCAGCTACGGACAGGGAGAGGTCAATGAGCAGTTCTTC. Translating gives CASSYGQGEVNEQFF.

The rearrangement links TRBV15 to TRBJ1-2; TRBD1 matches 9 bases. The CDR3 spans 14 residues. With V trimmed by 4 bases and J by 4 bases, 4 bases remained unmatched. CDR1 and CDR2 (germline): LNHNV, YYDKDF (reference sequence). DNA of the CDR3: TGTGCCACCAGCACAGGGACAGGGCCCTATGGCTACACCTTC. Its protein product is CATSTGTGPYGYTF.

This clonotype showed up just a few times. The chain uses TRBV20-1 and TRBJ2-7; D call uncertain. This CDR3 spans 13 amino acids. Germline CDR1 is DFQATT and CDR2 is SNEGSKA (reference sequence). V was shortened by 0 bases and J by 2 bases, with 8 bases between the two germline ends. CDR3 coding DNA: TGCAGTGCTAGAGATGTCGGCCCCTACGAGCAGTACTTC. The encoded protein is CSARDVGPYEQYF.

This rearrangement joins TRBV4-2 to TRBJ1-2; 7 nucleotides agree with TRBD1. The V gene's germline CDR1 is LGHNA and CDR2 YNFKEQ. V was clipped by 1 base and J by 7 bases; unmatched bases: 12. The CDR3 contains 16 residues. The CDR3 sequence: CASSQGSPGGMGGYTF. DNA of the CDR3: TGTGCCAGCAGCCAAGGGTCGCCAGGGGGTATGGGTGGCTACACCTTC.

There are a few counts of this clonotype. V and J are TRBV5-5 and TRBJ2-1; perhaps TRBD2 as D (5 bases). Trimming shortened V by 0 bases and J by 9 bases, and 10 bases separated the two germline ends. CDR1 and CDR2 (germline): SGHKS, YYEKEE (reference sequence). This CDR3 has 13 amino acids. The CDR3 DNA sequence: TGTGCCAGCAGCTTGGTTCCGGGGATTGAGCAGTTCTTC. This gives the protein CASSLVPGIEQFF.

The sample holds a few counts of this clonotype. The rearrangement links TRBV6-5 to TRBJ2-6; unclear D gene. The ends were cut back, 8 bases at V and 4 bases at J, with 9 bases in the middle. This CDR3 is 13 amino acids long. Germline assignment: CDR1 MNHEY and CDR2 SVGAGI. CDR3 sequence (DNA): TGTGCCAGCTACCTCCGGGGGGCCAACGTCCTGACTTTC. It codes for CASYLRGANVLTF.

The V gene is TRBV7-9, the J gene TRBJ2-7; D possibly uses TRBD1 or TRBD2 (6 bases each). Germline V lookup: CDR1 SEHNR, CDR2 FQNEAQ (reference sequence). The length of the CDR3 is 15 residues. With 5 bases removed from V and 1 base from J, the gap between germline ends came to 15 bases. The CDR3 DNA reads TGTGCCAGCAGCGTAGGGGGAGGTGCATCCTACGAGCAGTACTTC. Protein product: CASSVGGGASYEQYF.

This clonotype was picked up a small number of times. Compared with germline, one end of the junction differs, possibly owing to a read error. The rearrangement joins TRBV7-2 to TRBJ1-2, with D tentatively TRBD1 (6 bases). Germline CDR1 SGHTA, CDR2 FQGNSA. The CDR3 is 14 amino acids. In nucleotides, the CDR3 is TGTGCCAGCAGCGTGAATTCAGGGGAAGATGGTTACACCTTC. It yields the protein CASSVNSGEDGYTF.

To note about this clonotype: The junction does not match germline at one end; this may be a read error. The CDR3 DNA reads TGTGCCGGCAGCTTAGCGCAACCCGCGAGACTAGCGGGGGACCAAGAGACCCAGTACTTC. Translation gives CAGSLAQPARLAGDQETQYF. The chain has TRBV11-1 and TRBJ2-5; TRBD2 agrees at 12 bases. This CDR3 region has 20 residues. The V gene's germline CDR1 is SGHAT and CDR2 FQDESV (reference sequence).

The J gene is TRBJ2-1, the V gene TRBV20-1, with 9 bases that match TRBD2. J gave up 0 bases and V 7 bases, and 4 bases lay outside the gene matches. The CDR3 covers 14 residues. From germline, CDR1 is DFQATT and CDR2 SNEGSKA (reference sequence). CDR3 sequence reads: CSVRGGASYNEQFF. The CDR3 DNA reads TGCAGTGTTCGCGGGGGGGCCTCCTACAATGAGCAGTTCTTC.

The rearrangement uses TRBV7-2 and TRBJ2-2; 11 bases are a match to TRBD2. Germline CDR1 SGHTA, CDR2 FQGNSA. J was trimmed by 7 bases and V by 2 bases; bases with no gene match: 6. CDR3 length: 16 residues. DNA for the CDR3: TGTGCCAGCAGCTTAAATAGCGGGGGGGCAATCGGGGAGCTGTTTTTT. Protein sequence: CASSLNSGGAIGELFF.